This T cell receptor (beta chain) is drawn from a study of cytomegalovirus exposure and HLA in healthy donors. Study observations and caveats: The study labeled 164 TCR beta chains cytomegalovirus-associated. One cluster of highly shared sequence variants probably arose as a sequencing artifact.

This clone was picked up a small number of times. The antigen is unknown. The PCR ran on 60 Vbeta and 13 Jbeta primers. Data came from immunoSEQ multiplex PCR; TCRdb stores just in-frame clones and leaves some out. Of about 180,000 clones detected, roughly three quarters appear once; the ten largest clones hold about 2.7%. There are 14 residues in the CDR3. Germline loops: CDR1 MNHEY, CDR2 SVGAGI. The TCR was taken from a male donor in good health and CMV-seronegative. Sequencing input: PBMCs. The chain uses TRBV6-5 and TRBJ2-5; 10 positions match TRBD1. The J call could be wrong; TRBJ2-7 is a better fit for the DNA end. The CDR3 DNA is TGTGCCAGCAGAGACAGGGGGCATTCCTACGAGCAGTACTTC. This sequence encodes CASRDRGHSYEQYF.